This T cell receptor (beta chain) was documented in a study of cytomegalovirus exposure and HLA in healthy donors. This clone showed up just a few times. In the PCR, 60 Vbeta and 13 Jbeta primers were used. Method: immunoSEQ multiplex PCR; TCRdb's copy keeps in-frame clones and lacks some. The table has roughly 190,000 clones, 74% seen once; the top ten hold 2.5% to 3.5%. The germline gives CDR1 SGHTS, CDR2 YDEGEE. The length of the CDR3 is 15 residues. Unmatched junction bases numbered 2, after V lost 0 bases and J lost 5 bases. What was sequenced was PBMCs. The TCR comes from a woman younger than 45 in good health and CMV-seropositive. The chain links TRBV5-8 to TRBJ2-5, with TRBD1 matching 12 bases. The CDR3 DNA reads TGTGCCAGCAGCTTGGGGGACAGGGGGCTTGAGACCCAGTACTTC. Encoded protein: CASSLGDRGLETQYF.